This TCR beta chain was profiled in a study of PD-1 blockade in classical Hodgkin lymphoma. General study results and limits: Relative to healthy donors, newly diagnosed patients reportedly had lower baseline TCR diversity, which was reported as lower still in relapsed/refractory patients. Prior therapy or disease activity may underlie the repertoire differences, whose causes remain undefined.

V was trimmed by 3 bases and J by 6 bases, leaving 11 bases between them. Per the germline V gene, CDR1 is MDHEN and CDR2 is SYDVKM. This CDR3 has 13 residues. Repertoires were generated with immunoSEQ multiplex PCR, while TCRdb's copy carries only in-frame clones and drops some. Seen here are under 30,000 clones, 91% observed once, and the top ten hold 3.5% to 4%. In regard to this clone: The antigen is undetermined.

The time point here: newly diagnosed, previously untreated cHL patient sample. Newly diagnosed, untreated classical Hodgkin lymphoma PBMCs provided comparison. This clonotype was obtained from a human donor with classical Hodgkin lymphoma. The chain joins TRBV28 to TRBJ1-2; tentatively, D is TRBD1 (6 bases). The sequencing input was peripheral blood mononuclear cells (PBMCs). The DNA of the CDR3 is TGTGCCAGCAGTTTGGGGGGGGACAATGGCTACACCTTC. Residues: CASSLGGDNGYTF.